These 20 T cell receptor beta chains were all obtained from the same sample, sequenced in a study of cytomegalovirus exposure and HLA in healthy donors. Amplification used 60 Vbeta primers and 13 Jbeta primers. Assay: immunoSEQ multiplex PCR; the TCRdb copy retains only in-frame clones and omits some. Its table lists around 55,000 clones. Sequences were obtained from PBMCs. Source of these receptors: a man between 50 and 59 years old in good health and CMV-seropositive.

The rearrangement joins TRBV6-6 to TRBJ2-7; 10 positions match TRBD1. Per germline, CDR1 MNHNY and CDR2 SVGAGI (reference sequence). The CDR3 consists of 15 residues. V lost 7 bases and J lost 4; bases outside the gene matches: 10. The CDR3 sequence is CASNPGQGKGYEQYF. Written as DNA, the CDR3 is TGTGCCAGCAACCCGGGACAGGGGAAGGGATACGAGCAGTACTTC.

The CDR3 DNA follows: TGTGCCAGAAGCTTCCGACAGCGGGAGAGTACCGGGGAGCTGTTTTTT. Translating it yields CARSFRQRESTGELFF. The rearrangement joins TRBV5-3 to TRBJ2-2; TRBD2 matches 8 bases. TRBV5-3 is labeled an ORF, and its function is uncertain. The V and J ends lost 2 bases and 5 bases, in that order; junction bases with no gene match: 8. There are 16 residues in the CDR3.

This chain connects TRBV5-1 to TRBJ2-1; 7 bases are a match to TRBD1. Trimming took 0 bases from V and 8 from J; bases not matched to a gene: 2. Germline lookup yields CDR1 SGHRS and CDR2 YFSETQ. The CDR3 is 13 amino acids. Here the CDR3 DNA reads TGCGCCAGCAGCTTGGACAGGGGCCATGAGCAGTTCTTC. Encoded protein: CASSLDRGHEQFF.

The chain links TRBV27 to TRBJ2-1, with a tentative D call TRBD1 (6 bases). V lost 3 bases, J lost 15 bases, and 12 bases lay in between. The CDR3 runs to 11 residues. CDR1 is MNHEY and CDR2 is SMNVEV in the germline V gene (reference sequence). DNA of the CDR3: TGTGCCAGCAGTTTGCCCGGGACATGGTTCTTC. Encoded protein: CASSLPGTWFF.

The chain recombines TRBV4-3 with TRBJ2-5; perhaps TRBD1 as D (6 bases). TRBJ2-7 matches the DNA end more closely, so the J call is doubtful. The germline V gene has CDR1 LGHNA and CDR2 YSLEER. The CDR3 contains 14 residues. The CDR3 nucleotides read TGCGCCAGCAGCCAAAGGCCAGGGGCCTACGAGCAGTACTTC. Translating it yields CASSQRPGAYEQYF.

The J gene is TRBJ2-7, the V gene TRBV18, with TRBD1 matching 8 bases. V lost 6 bases and J lost 4; bases outside the gene matches: 5. CDR1 KGHSH and CDR2 LQKENI come from the germline V gene. This CDR3 has 13 residues. The CDR3 sequence: CASSVTGAYEQYF. DNA for the CDR3: TGTGCCAGCTCGGTGACAGGGGCTTACGAGCAGTACTTC.

V usage is TRBV5-1 and J usage is TRBJ1-1; the match to TRBD1 covers 8 bases. Germline values: CDR1 SGHRS, CDR2 YFSETQ. The CDR3 extends over 16 amino acids. After removal of 0 bases from V and 2 bases from J, the junction contained 6 bases not matched to a gene. The CDR3 DNA reads TGCGCCAGCAGCTTGGGGATTACAGGGGGAAACACTGAAGCTTTCTTT. It encodes CASSLGITGGNTEAFF.

The J gene is TRBJ1-2, the V gene TRBV30, with D perhaps TRBD1 (5 bases). Trimming took 0 bases from V and 2 from J, leaving 7 bases between them. The CDR3 covers 13 residues. CDR1 is GTSNPN and CDR2 is SVGIG in the germline V gene (reference sequence). This CDR3 reads CAWSVAGNYGYTF. Written as DNA, the CDR3 is TGTGCCTGGAGTGTAGCAGGGAACTATGGCTACACCTTC.

The chain uses TRBV20-1 and TRBJ1-1, with no clear D. Trimming stripped 0 bases from V and 5 bases from J, with 4 bases between. The length of the CDR3 is 11 residues. The germline CDR1 and CDR2 sequences are DFQATT and SNEGSKA (reference sequence). The CDR3 spells CSARDQTEAFF. The CDR3, as DNA: TGCAGTGCTAGAGATCAAACTGAAGCTTTCTTT.

This chain links TRBV7-2 with TRBJ1-4; 7 bases match TRBD1. CDR3 length: 16 residues. Per the germline V gene, CDR1 is SGHTA and CDR2 is FQGNSA. Unmatched junction bases numbered 5, after V lost 4 bases and J lost 0 bases. The CDR3: CASSSTGTATNEKLFF. The CDR3 bases are TGTGCCAGCAGCTCCACCGGGACAGCAACTAATGAAAAACTGTTTTTT.

As concerns this clone: Other DNA variants within this sample encode the same CDR3. This chain joins TRBV28 and TRBJ1-1; D might be TRBD1 (5 bases). Germline-derived CDR1 and CDR2 are MDHEN and SYDVKM. The CDR3 contains 12 residues. V lost 8 bases to trimming and J lost 1 base, with 8 bases between them. The CDR3, as DNA: TGTGCCAGCGTCGACAGGAACACTGAAGCTTTCTTT. This sequence encodes CASVDRNTEAFF. Looking up the rest from reference TRBV28 and TRBJ1-1 gives the full variable domain: DVKVTQSSRYLVKRTGEKVFLECVQDMDHENMFWYRQDPGLGLRLIYFSYDVKMKEKGDIPEGYSVSREKKERFSLILESASTNQTSMYLCASVDRNTEAFFGQGTRLTVV.

The chain carries TRBV28 and TRBJ2-7, with D perhaps TRBD2 (7 bases). Germline CDR1 MDHEN, CDR2 SYDVKM. This CDR3 comprises 12 residues. Trimming stripped 8 bases from V and 7 bases from J, with 15 bases between. The CDR3 region is CASRGGPLEQYF. The CDR3 DNA reads as TGTGCCAGCCGCGGGGGCCCCTTAGAGCAGTACTTC.

The chain has TRBV5-4 and TRBJ1-2; D might be TRBD1 (5 bases). The V and J ends lost 5 bases and 4 bases respectively, with 15 bases between them. CDR1 and CDR2 from the germline V gene are SGHNT and YYREEE (reference sequence). The CDR3 runs 14 residues. CDR3: CASRLGGEGYGYTF. CDR3 nucleotide sequence: TGTGCCAGCAGACTCGGGGGGGAAGGCTATGGCTACACCTTC.

The chain combines TRBV15 with TRBJ1-1; no reliable D call. The V gene lost 2 bases and the J gene lost 6 bases, with 10 bases spanning the gap. Germline CDR1 reads LNHNV; CDR2 reads YYDKDF (reference sequence). This CDR3 is built from 13 residues. CDR3 nucleotides: TGTGCCACCAGCAGACAGCGGACTTCTGAAGCTTTCTTT. Encoded protein: CATSRQRTSEAFF.

This chain links TRBV7-2 with TRBJ1-1, with 9 bases fitting TRBD1. Germline CDR1 SGHTA, CDR2 FQGNSA. The CDR3 extends over 14 amino acids. V gave up 5 bases and J gave up 3 bases; unmatched junction bases: 4. As DNA, the CDR3 is TGTGCCAGCAGCGGACAGGGGACGTACACTGAAGCTTTCTTT. Amino acids: CASSGQGTYTEAFF.

For this clone: The same CDR3 can be traced to other DNA sequences in this sample. The genes are TRBV18 and TRBJ2-1, with 15 bases identical to TRBD2. This CDR3 is 14 amino acids long. The V gene's germline CDR1 is KGHSH and CDR2 LQKENI. V gave up 3 bases and J gave up 10 bases; unmatched junction bases: 1. CDR3 in DNA: TGTGCCAGCTCACCTGGACTAGCGGGGGGGGAGCAGTTCTTC. Residues: CASSPGLAGGEQFF.

The J gene is TRBJ1-2, the V gene TRBV7-2, with D maybe TRBD1 (6 bases). The germline CDR1 and CDR2 sequences are SGHTA and FQGNSA. Trimming took 1 base from V and 4 from J, leaving 22 bases between them. The CDR3 sequence is 18 residues long. CDR3 in amino acids: CASSLESPQQGLVYGYTF. In DNA form, the CDR3 reads TGTGCCAGCAGCTTAGAGTCCCCCCAACAGGGACTAGTCTATGGCTACACCTTC.

The chain has TRBV11-2 and TRBJ1-5; D remains ambiguous. Germline lookup yields CDR1 SGHAT and CDR2 FQNNGV. This CDR3 comprises 14 residues. The germline V and J ends were trimmed by 3 bases and 3 bases, with 9 bases remaining between them. The chain's CDR3 is CASSFGQHNQPQHF. The DNA of the CDR3 is TGTGCCAGCAGCTTTGGGCAGCACAATCAGCCCCAGCATTTT.

The J gene is TRBJ1-2, the V gene TRBV19; 7 bases fit TRBD1. This CDR3 comprises 15 residues. The V gene end was trimmed by 4 bases and the J gene end by 5 bases; junction bases not matched to a gene: 10. Germline loops: CDR1 LNHDA, CDR2 SQIVND (reference sequence). CDR3 amino acids: CASSTRQGRLYGYTF. CDR3 DNA: TGTGCCAGTAGTACCAGACAGGGACGCCTATATGGCTACACCTTC.

The V gene is TRBV9, the J gene TRBJ1-1; D is unresolved. CDR3 length: 15 residues. V lost 0 bases to trimming and J lost 1 base, with 10 bases between them. The germline V gene has CDR1 SGDLS and CDR2 YYNGEE. CDR3 loop: CASSVASEGNTEAFF. The DNA of the CDR3 is TGTGCCAGCAGCGTAGCTTCTGAGGGGAACACTGAAGCTTTCTTT. Combining the CDR3 with reference TRBV9 and TRBJ1-1 gives the whole variable domain DSGVTQTPKHLITATGQRVTLRCSPRSGDLSVYWYQQSLDQGLQFLIQYYNGEERAKGNILERFSAQQFPDLHSELNLSSLELGDSALYFCASSVASEGNTEAFFGQGTRLTVV.